This TCR beta chain was found in a study of blood T cell repertoires in COVID-19. About the study: The United States, Italy and Spain were the sources of the acute and convalescent COVID-19 samples.

After removal of 5 bases from V and 3 bases from J, the junction contained 6 bases not matched to a gene. Per germline, CDR1 SEHNR and CDR2 FQNEAQ (reference sequence). The CDR3 length is 14 residues. This clone was observed a single time. As handled by the study authors: From reference gene primer amplification, estimates of nucleated cell counts were derived. Data came from immunoSEQ multiplex PCR; TCRdb stores just in-frame clones and leaves some out. That table gives V, J and clone size, and the DNA gave D and trimming. Of 200,000 or so clones listed, roughly four fifths are singletons. The gene calls are TRBV7-9 and TRBJ2-7; 8 bases agree with TRBD1. This sequence originates from a woman aged 40 to 50 with acute COVID-19. Sequenced material: PBMCs or T cells enriched from blood (not recorded which). CDR3 nucleotide sequence: TGTGCCAGCAGCCTAGGGACAGGAAACTACGAGCAGTACTTC. Amino acids: CASSLGTGNYEQYF. The full variable domain, its missing parts supplied by reference TRBV7-9 and TRBJ2-7, is DTGVSQNPRHKITKRGQNVTFRCDPISEHNRLYWYRQTLGQGPEFLTYFQNEAQLEKSRLLSDRFSAERPKGSFSTLEIQRTEQGDSAMYLCASSLGTGNYEQYFGPGTRLTVT.